The 5 T cell receptor beta chains listed next were all sequenced from one sample in a study of blood T cell repertoires in COVID-19. Assay used: immunoSEQ multiplex PCR; TCRdb lists only in-frame clones, some missing. The sample includes about 110,000 clones, more than 70% of them seen just once. Sequenced material: peripheral blood. Receptors were obtained from a woman aged 45-65 years with acute or convalescent COVID-19.

The chain couples TRBV6-5 to TRBJ1-4; tentative D call: TRBD1 (5 bases). The CDR3 consists of 14 residues. V was clipped by 10 bases and J by 8 bases, with 20 bases between them. Looked up from germline, CDR1 is MNHEY and CDR2 is SVGAGI. CDR3 loop: CATAGGVWVEKLFF. CDR3 nucleotides: TGTGCCACCGCCGGGGGGGTGTGGGTAGAAAAACTGTTTTTT.

Points on this clone: This sample includes further DNA sequences coding for the same CDR3. The chain uses TRBV5-1 and TRBJ2-2, with 12 bases identical to TRBD2. CDR1 is SGHRS and CDR2 is YFSETQ in the germline V gene. The CDR3 loop spans 15 amino acids. Trimming removed 0 bases from V and 6 bases from J; junction bases left unmatched: 0. Here the CDR3 reads CASSLGLAGAGELFF. The DNA for the CDR3 is TGCGCCAGCAGCTTGGGACTAGCGGGAGCCGGGGAGCTGTTTTTT.

This clone was picked up one time. The chain recombines TRBV4-2 with TRBJ2-7; 7 bases are a match to TRBD2. V shed 2 bases, J shed 5 bases, and the junction held 9 bases outside the gene matches. The CDR3 sequence is 15 residues long. Germline CDR1 and CDR2: LGHNA and YNFKEQ. CDR3: CASSQTSAKVHEQYF. The CDR3 DNA is TGTGCCAGCAGCCAAACTAGCGCGAAGGTCCACGAGCAGTACTTC.

In this sample, this clone turned up once. The gene calls are TRBV6-5 and TRBJ1-1, with a weak D call TRBD1 (6 bases). Deletions cut 6 bases from V and 7 bases from J, with 15 bases between. The CDR3 covers 13 residues. Germline V lookup: CDR1 MNHEY, CDR2 SVGAGI. CDR3 loop: CASRATGNIEAFF. CDR3 sequence (DNA): TGTGCCAGCAGAGCTACAGGGAATATTGAAGCTTTCTTT.

The J gene is TRBJ2-7, the V gene TRBV7-8; 16 bases match TRBD2. V lost 5 bases and J lost 3; bases outside the gene matches: 28. Germline assignment: CDR1 SGHVS and CDR2 FQNEAQ. The CDR3 runs to 24 residues. The CDR3 DNA reads TGTGCCAGCAGCCGAAAACTATCCGGGACTAGCGGGAGGGCCCCCGCGTATCGGGTCTACGAGCAGTACTTC. Residues: CASSRKLSGTSGRAPAYRVYEQYF. Drawing the rest from reference TRBV7-8 and TRBJ2-7, the complete variable domain is GAGVSQSPRYKVAKRGQDVALRCDPISGHVSLFWYQQALGQGPEFLTYFQNEAQLDKSGLPSDRFFAERPEGSVSTLKIQRTQQEDSAVYLCASSRKLSGTSGRAPAYRVYEQYFGPGTRLTVT.